The rows below give T cell receptor beta chains drawn from one sample of a study of CD8+ T cells in alopecia areata. Measured with immunoSEQ multiplex PCR; TCRdb has only the in-frame clones, and not every one. Of approximately 63,000 clones detected, about three fifths appear once; the ten largest clones hold approximately 15%. Specimen: CD8+ T cells sorted from blood, collected at week 0. The receptors derive from a human donor with alopecia areata. CDR3s include the opening cysteine and the closing phenylalanine or tryptophan. The D gene is left open where the match is weak. For some rows the clone size is stated as once, few or many, or as a class when expanded; others skip it.

>.|TRBV27|TRBJ2-4|TRBD1
TGTGCCAGCGGGAGGACAGGGGAAGGCTGGGAAAACATTCAGTACTTC
CASGRTGEGWENIQYF
>.|TRBV27|TRBJ2-7|TRBD2
TGTGCCAGCAGTTTCAGCGGGGGTCTCTACGAGCAGTACTTC
CASSFSGGLYEQYF
>.|TRBV6-1|TRBJ2-3|.
TGTGCCAGCAGCCTAGGAGCAGATACGCAGTATTTT
CASSLGADTQYF
>.|TRBV19|TRBJ2-7|TRBD2
TGTGCCAGTATGGGACTAGCGGGCAATGACGCCTACGAGCAGTACTTC
CASMGLAGNDAYEQYF
>.|TRBV7-2|TRBJ1-6|.
TGTGCCAGCAGCCAGAGGGGGGAGTGGAAGTATAATTCACCCCTCCACTTT
CASSQRGEWKYNSPLHF
>few|TRBV29-1|TRBJ2-7|.
TGCAGCGTTGAAGATGCAGGCTACGAGCAGTACTTC
CSVEDAGYEQYF
>.|TRBV5-4|TRBJ1-1|.
TGTGCCAGCAGCTTGGCTATAGGGGAGGGGAACACTGAAGCTTTCTTT
CASSLAIGEGNTEAFF
>few|TRBV28|TRBJ2-2|TRBD1
TGTGCCAGCAGTTTCGGGCAGGGGGTGACCGGGGAGCTGTTTTTT
CASSFGQGVTGELFF
>.|TRBV29-1|TRBJ1-3|TRBD1
TGCAGCGTTGAGTGGCCACAGGGGGCGAACACCATATATTTT
CSVEWPQGANTIYF
>.|TRBV5-1|TRBJ2-1|TRBD2
TGCGCCAGCAGCTTCGGACTAGCGGACGTCTACAATGAGCAGTTCTTC
CASSFGLADVYNEQFF
>few|TRBV29-1|TRBJ2-7|TRBD2
TGCAGCGTCTCGGGGACTAGCGGGAGGAACGAGCAGTACTTC
CSVSGTSGRNEQYF
>.|TRBV19|TRBJ2-7|.
TGTGCCAGTAGTGCTCCAGGGAGCTCACTGATCTACGAGCAGTACTTC
CASSAPGSSLIYEQYF
>.|TRBV4-1|TRBJ2-5|.
TGCGCCAGCAGCCCGCCTCTTGACGACCGGGAGACCCAGTACTTC
CASSPPLDDRETQYF
>once|TRBV9|TRBJ2-3|TRBD2
TGTGCCAGCAGCGATAGCGGGGGTCGCACAGATACGCAGTATTTT
CASSDSGGRTDTQYF
>.|TRBV9|TRBJ2-3|.
TGTGCCAGCAGCGTAGAGGGGGGAGGGCCTGGAGATACGCAGTATTTT
CASSVEGGGPGDTQYF
>.|TRBV27|TRBJ1-1|TRBD1
TGTGCCAGCAAGACAGGGGCGATGAACACTGAAGCTTTCTTT
CASKTGAMNTEAFF
>few|TRBV28|TRBJ2-1|.
TGTGCCAGCAGTTTAATCTCCTACTACAATGAGCAGTTCTTC
CASSLISYYNEQFF
>.|TRBV7-8|TRBJ2-7|.
TGTGCCAGCAGCCTCGAGACCCTGACAAGCTCCTACGAGCAGTACTTC
CASSLETLTSSYEQYF
>.|TRBV21-1|TRBJ1-3|.
TGTGCCAGCAACCGGGGTTCTGGAAACACCATATATTTT
CASNRGSGNTIYF
>.|TRBV5-1|TRBJ1-1|.
TGCGCCAGCAGCTTGGAGGGGTTAGTTGAAGCTTTCTTT
CASSLEGLVEAFF
>.|TRBV13|TRBJ2-7|TRBD2
TGTGCCAGCAGCACTCGGGCGGGAGTCTACGAGCAGTACTTC
CASSTRAGVYEQYF
>.|TRBV29-1|TRBJ2-3|TRBD1
TGCAGCGTTGACGGATTCAGAAGGGGACAGGGGTTTTTCACAGATACGCAGTATTTT
CSVDGFRRGQGFFTDTQYF
>.|TRBV29-1|TRBJ2-1|.
TGCAGCGTGCCTCCGAAAGCGGTTTGGGATGAGCAGTTCTTC
CSVPPKAVWDEQFF
>few|TRBV5-6|TRBJ2-5|TRBD1
TGTGCCAGCAGCCTTGGGACAGGGCTTAAGAGAGAGACCCAGTACTTC
CASSLGTGLKRETQYF
>few|TRBV6-5|TRBJ2-3|.
TGTGCCAGCAGTGTAGGGTCCGCCCCAGATACGCAGTATTTT
CASSVGSAPDTQYF
>.|TRBV29-1|TRBJ1-2|TRBD1
TGCAGCGTTGAAGATTATTGGGACAGTAGTGCGCGGGGATCTGTCTACACCTTC
CSVEDYWDSSARGSVYTF
>few|TRBV2|TRBJ2-6|.
TGTGCCAGCAGTGAAAGGGGCGAGACTTCTGGGGCCAACGTCCTGACTTTC
CASSERGETSGANVLTF
>.|TRBV7-9|TRBJ2-6|TRBD1
TGTGCCAGCAGCTTAAAGGGACAGGGGTTTGGGGCCAACGTCCTGACTTTC
CASSLKGQGFGANVLTF
>.|TRBV6-5|TRBJ1-2|.
TGTGCCAGCAGTTCCACGGGGGCGGGTGGCTACACCTTC
CASSSTGAGGYTF
>.|TRBV7-9|TRBJ2-1|.
TGTGCCAGCAGCCAAAACTACAATGAGCAGTTCTTC
CASSQNYNEQFF
>.|TRBV7-9|TRBJ2-1|.
TGTGCCGGGGCGTTAGCTCGAAATGAGCAGTTCTTC
CAGALARNEQFF
>.|TRBV7-2|TRBJ1-1|.
TGTGCCAGCGACGGCCCAACGGACACTGAAGCTTTCTTT
CASDGPTDTEAFF
>.|TRBV7-9|TRBJ2-7|TRBD2
TGTGCCAGCAGCCCGACTAGCGGGGTCCCCTACGAGCAGTACTTC
CASSPTSGVPYEQYF
>few|TRBV7-9|TRBJ1-2|.
TGTGCCAGCAGCTCAACCCTGAACTATGGCTACACCTTC
CASSSTLNYGYTF
>.|TRBV30|TRBJ1-1|.
TGTGCCTGGAGTGTACTGACTGAAGCTTTCTTT
CAWSVLTEAFF
>.|TRBV6-5|TRBJ2-2|.
TGTGCCAGCAGTTACCGCCCGACCGGGGAGCTGTTTTTT
CASSYRPTGELFF
>.|TRBV7-9|TRBJ2-5|TRBD2
TGTGCCAGCAGCCTAGAAGCGGGAGGACAAGAGACCCAGTACTTC
CASSLEAGGQETQYF
>many|TRBV6-5|TRBJ2-7|.
TGTGCCAGCAGCTCTACAGGGCTGGACGAGCAGTACTTC
CASSSTGLDEQYF
>.|TRBV2|TRBJ2-7|TRBD2
TGTGCCAGCGGGGCACTAGCGGATACCTACGAGCAGTACTTC
CASGALADTYEQYF
>.|TRBV11-2|TRBJ2-5|TRBD2
TGTGCCAGCAGCCCGGGAGGGGGGGGGCCTCAAGAGACCCAGTACTTC
CASSPGGGGPQETQYF
>.|TRBV27|TRBJ1-5|.
TGTGCCAGCAGTTCAGCCTCGAGCAATCAGCCCCAGCATTTT
CASSSASSNQPQHF
>.|TRBV15|TRBJ1-5|.
TGTGCCACCAGCGTACAGAGTCTTAGCAATCAGCCCCAGCATTTT
CATSVQSLSNQPQHF